Reported below is one T cell receptor beta chain. Antigen specificity is unknown. This entry comes from a study of shared clonotypes between healthy human individuals. The V gene's germline CDR1 is SGHVS and CDR2 FQNEAQ. V was pared by 5 bases and J by 5 bases, with 18 bases of the junction left unmatched. The CDR3 loop spans 18 amino acids. Positively selected for CCR7, the CD45RO-negative cells used as naive CD8 cells excluded terminally differentiated effector memory CD45RA+ cells. Study donors comprised healthy, HIV-negative adults devoid of recent acute infection or vaccination. Once extracted for a subset, genomic DNA was divided evenly among several immunoSEQ plates. On sorted subsets, replicate PCRs used about 180 ng DNA, or 30,000 or so T cell genomes. TCRdb's copy holds only in-frame clones and misses some; the assay was immunoSEQ multiplex PCR. The profile covers 2 million to 2.5 million clones, with roughly 91% appearing a single time and roughly 1.8% taken by the ten largest.

Study-level results: Non-shared clonotypes displayed generation probabilities falling below those of clonotypes present in all four donors.

The chain combines TRBV7-8 with TRBJ2-5, with TRBD1 matching over 9 bases. The sequencing input was naive CD8+ T cells from PBMCs. The receptor comes from a man aged 18 to 35 in good health. Some clones in this sample may be carry-over from other donors' samples. The CDR3 nucleotides are TGTGCCAGCAGCACACGGGACAGGGCCAAACCTAGGTGGGAGACCCAGTACTTC. Encoded protein: CASSTRDRAKPRWETQYF.